This TCR beta chain was identified in a study of PD-1 blockade in classical Hodgkin lymphoma. Germline V gene lookup returns CDR1 MNHNS and CDR2 SASEGT. Between the trimmed V and J ends, which lost 3 bases and 7 bases, there was a span of 16 bases. The CDR3 covers 14 residues. All trial patients relapsed after autologous stem cell transplantation. A remark on this clone: A read error may be the cause here, since a much bigger clone is one base away.

Only in-frame clones appear in the TCRdb table, and some are missing; sequencing was by immunoSEQ multiplex PCR. Altogether around 70,000 clones are present, 71% being singletons, with the ten largest covering about 9.1%. The chain carries TRBV6-1 and TRBJ2-7, with TRBD1 as a possible D gene (5 bases). This TCR was sampled from a human donor with classical Hodgkin lymphoma. The sequencing here drew on peripheral blood mononuclear cells (PBMCs), taken before the second cycle of nivolumab. The CDR3 protein is CASSESHGAGEQYF. CDR3 bases: TGTGCCAGCAGTGAGTCGCATGGGGCTGGAGAGCAGTACTTC.